This T cell receptor (beta chain) was identified in a study of cytotoxic CD8 clonotypes in ibrutinib-treated CLL. General observations from the study: Public clonotypes occurred uncommonly; on treatment, they contracted or remained stable. Circulating CD8+ T-cell counts were tracked by baseline clonality, which exceeded that of age-matched healthy donors. There were differences in sampling times between sustained-remission and progressing patients. Clonality went up at ibrutinib response and then declined back toward baseline at progression.

The repertoire was sequenced with immunoSEQ multiplex PCR; TCRdb's copy has only in-frame clones and lacks some. The table has about 330,000 clones, 67% seen once. Note on this clone: Its target is not known.

There are 12 residues in the CDR3. CDR1 SGHRS and CDR2 YFSETQ come from the germline V gene. Trimming took off 5 bases at V and 0 bases at J, with 4 bases between the two ends. This receptor was taken from a human donor with chronic lymphocytic leukemia. The genes are TRBV5-1 and TRBJ2-3; D is undetermined. The sequencing here drew on PBMCs, taken after 36 months of ibrutinib treatment. This CDR3 is CASSSSTDTQYF. CDR3 coding DNA: TGCGCCAGCAGTTCTAGCACAGATACGCAGTATTTT.